This TCR beta chain originates from a study of shared clonotypes between healthy human individuals. A CD45RA-negative memory subset and a CD45RA+ naive subset were separated from the CD4+ cells. The CDR3 is 13 amino acids. The V and J ends lost 0 bases and 5 bases respectively, with 7 bases between them. Study-wide results and caveats: The sole specimen, blood, was sampled, and tissue repertoires likely differ.

Regarding this clone: The antigen is not known.

Sequenced by immunoSEQ multiplex PCR; TCRdb stores in-frame clones only, minus some. The table includes about 2.3 million clones, over 90% detected once. J is TRBJ1-1 and V is TRBV23-1; D gene uncertain. TRBV23-1 is known as an ORF, though its function is uncertain. The receptor comes from a man between 18 and 35 years old in good health. Some clones in this sample may be carry-over from other donors' samples. The sample comprised naive CD4+ T cells from PBMCs. Indicated subset: CD45RA+ positively selected. CDR3 region: CASSQSYGTEAFF. CDR3 nucleotide sequence: TGCGCCAGCAGTCAATCGTATGGGACTGAAGCTTTCTTT.